Listed below are T cell receptor beta chains from one sample, sequenced in a study of T cell responses to AZD1222 COVID-19 vaccine. Profiled with immunoSEQ multiplex PCR; TCRdb holds only in-frame clones, not every one. Of more than 150,000 clones in the sample, approximately 92% were seen once. This material consisted of peripheral blood, taken on day 0 of AZD1222 vaccination. These receptors originate from an adult in good health. CDR3s include the opening cysteine and the closing phenylalanine or tryptophan. D genes are given only for firm matches. The size of a clone is reported for some rows only, either as once, few or many, or as a class for expanded clones.

d_gene: -; j_gene: TRBJ1-1; abundance: once; len: 10; v_gene: TRBV6-5; CDR3nt: TGTCTGAGCGGGAACACTGAAGCTTTCTTT; CDR3aa: CLSGNTEAFF
d_gene: TRBD1; j_gene: TRBJ1-2; abundance: -; len: 16; v_gene: TRBV14; CDR3nt: TGTGCCAGCAGCCAAGGCCGGCAGGGGGTAATCTATGGCTACACCTTC; CDR3aa: CASSQGRQGVIYGYTF
d_gene: TRBD1; j_gene: TRBJ1-2; abundance: -; len: 16; v_gene: TRBV19; CDR3nt: TGTGCCAGTAGTATCTCCCTTACAGGGGTTCGTGGAGGCTACACCTTC; CDR3aa: CASSISLTGVRGGYTF
d_gene: -; j_gene: TRBJ2-3; abundance: -; len: 14; v_gene: TRBV21-1; CDR3nt: TGTGCCAGCAGCAAACAGGGGCCTGGAGATACGCAGTATTTT; CDR3aa: CASSKQGPGDTQYF
d_gene: -; j_gene: TRBJ1-1; abundance: -; len: 15; v_gene: TRBV7-9; CDR3nt: TGTGCCAGCAGCCCATTACCGGATGGCCGGACTGAAGCTTTCTTT; CDR3aa: CASSPLPDGRTEAFF
d_gene: -; j_gene: TRBJ1-1; abundance: -; len: 15; v_gene: TRBV19; CDR3nt: TGTGCCAGTAGTAGGCCAGACGGGGGGGACACTGAAGCTTTCTTT; CDR3aa: CASSRPDGGDTEAFF
d_gene: -; j_gene: TRBJ2-7; abundance: few; len: 15; v_gene: TRBV4-1; CDR3nt: TGCGCCAGCAGCCAAGGGAGCCATAGTACCTACGAGCAGTACTTC; CDR3aa: CASSQGSHSTYEQYF
d_gene: -; j_gene: TRBJ1-1; abundance: -; len: 15; v_gene: TRBV19; CDR3nt: TGTGCCAGTAGTAAACGGGGCGCGGGGAACACTGAAGCTTTCTTT; CDR3aa: CASSKRGAGNTEAFF
d_gene: -; j_gene: TRBJ2-7; abundance: -; len: 14; v_gene: TRBV6-5; CDR3nt: TGTGCCAGCAGAGGGCAGCGGGCCTCCTACGAGCAGTACTTC; CDR3aa: CASRGQRASYEQYF
d_gene: -; j_gene: TRBJ1-1; abundance: -; len: 13; v_gene: TRBV7-9; CDR3nt: TGTGCCAGCAGCTTAGCCCGGGACAATGAAGCTTTCTTT; CDR3aa: CASSLARDNEAFF
d_gene: TRBD1; j_gene: TRBJ1-1; abundance: -; len: 17; v_gene: TRBV3-1/TRBV3-2; CDR3nt: TGTGCCAGCAGCCAGGACAGGAAATCCCTGTCGGGGACTGAAGCTTTCTTT; CDR3aa: CASSQDRKSLSGTEAFF
d_gene: TRBD2; j_gene: TRBJ2-3; abundance: -; len: 20; v_gene: TRBV9; CDR3nt: TGTGCCAGCAGCCTCCCCGGCGGGACTAGCGGGGGCCCGGGGACAGATACGCAGTATTTT; CDR3aa: CASSLPGGTSGGPGTDTQYF
d_gene: -; j_gene: TRBJ1-2; abundance: once; len: 13; v_gene: TRBV7-9; CDR3nt: TGTGCCAGCATTGCGTCGGAGAACTATGGCTACACCTTC; CDR3aa: CASIASENYGYTF
d_gene: TRBD1; j_gene: TRBJ1-5; abundance: -; len: 16; v_gene: TRBV6-2/TRBV6-3; CDR3nt: TGTGCCAGCAGTCCCGACAGGGGGTATAGCAATCAGCCCCAGCATTTT; CDR3aa: CASSPDRGYSNQPQHF
d_gene: -; j_gene: TRBJ1-5; abundance: once; len: 15; v_gene: TRBV4-1; CDR3nt: TGCGCCAGCAGCCAACTAGATCGGGGCAATCAGCCCCAGCATTTT; CDR3aa: CASSQLDRGNQPQHF
d_gene: -; j_gene: TRBJ1-3; abundance: -; len: 13; v_gene: TRBV9; CDR3nt: TGTGCCAGCACTCTACGACTTAGGAACACCATATATTTT; CDR3aa: CASTLRLRNTIYF
d_gene: -; j_gene: TRBJ1-5; abundance: few; len: 15; v_gene: TRBV11-2; CDR3nt: TGTGCCAGCAGCTTAGGAGGATCCCACAATCAGCCCCAGCATTTT; CDR3aa: CASSLGGSHNQPQHF
d_gene: -; j_gene: TRBJ2-7; abundance: -; len: 14; v_gene: TRBV5-1; CDR3nt: TGCGCCAGCGCCAAGTTGGCGAAAAGCTACGAGCAGTACTTC; CDR3aa: CASAKLAKSYEQYF
d_gene: -; j_gene: TRBJ2-3; abundance: -; len: 15; v_gene: TRBV5-4; CDR3nt: TGTGCCAGCAGCATTAGCGAGACTAGCACAGATACGCAGTATTTT; CDR3aa: CASSISETSTDTQYF
d_gene: -; j_gene: TRBJ2-7; abundance: -; len: 13; v_gene: TRBV27; CDR3nt: TGTGCCAGCAGTTTATGGCCTAGCGACGAGCAGTACTTC; CDR3aa: CASSLWPSDEQYF
d_gene: -; j_gene: TRBJ2-7; abundance: -; len: 13; v_gene: TRBV5-6; CDR3nt: TGTGCCAGCAGCTTAGGAGACGGCTACGAGCAGTACTTC; CDR3aa: CASSLGDGYEQYF
d_gene: -; j_gene: TRBJ2-1; abundance: -; len: 12; v_gene: TRBV10-3; CDR3nt: TGTGCCATCAGTCCGGGCAGGAATGAGCAGTTCTTC; CDR3aa: CAISPGRNEQFF
d_gene: -; j_gene: TRBJ1-3; abundance: -; len: 16; v_gene: TRBV5-5; CDR3nt: TGTGCCAGCAGTCAATTGCCCAGGGTGGCTGGAAACACCATATATTTT; CDR3aa: CASSQLPRVAGNTIYF
d_gene: -; j_gene: TRBJ2-1; abundance: -; len: 15; v_gene: TRBV6-5; CDR3nt: TGTGCCAGCAGTTACCGCCTTGTGGACGACAATGAGCAGTTCTTC; CDR3aa: CASSYRLVDDNEQFF
d_gene: TRBD2; j_gene: TRBJ2-1; abundance: -; len: 18; v_gene: TRBV18; CDR3nt: TGTGCCAGCTCATCGGGAGGGCTAGCGGGAGGGCCTCGGAATGAGCAGTTCTTC; CDR3aa: CASSSGGLAGGPRNEQFF
d_gene: -; j_gene: TRBJ2-7; abundance: -; len: 15; v_gene: TRBV6-5; CDR3nt: TGTGCCAGCAGCACAAGCCACAGCCTCTCCTACGAGCAGTACTTC; CDR3aa: CASSTSHSLSYEQYF
d_gene: -; j_gene: TRBJ2-1; abundance: once; len: 13; v_gene: TRBV12-3/TRBV12-4; CDR3nt: TGTGCCAGCAGTTTAATCACTAGCTATGAGCAGTTCTTC; CDR3aa: CASSLITSYEQFF
d_gene: -; j_gene: TRBJ2-3; abundance: -; len: 12; v_gene: TRBV12-3/TRBV12-4; CDR3nt: TGTGCCAGCAGTCTGATGCAAGATACGCAGTATTTT; CDR3aa: CASSLMQDTQYF
d_gene: -; j_gene: TRBJ1-5; abundance: -; len: 14; v_gene: TRBV27; CDR3nt: TGTGCCAGCAGTTCCACAGGGTACCATCAGCCCCAGCATTTT; CDR3aa: CASSSTGYHQPQHF
d_gene: -; j_gene: TRBJ1-1; abundance: -; len: 14; v_gene: TRBV4-1; CDR3nt: TGCGCCAGCAGCCCCGAGGGGGGCTACACTGAAGCTTTCTTT; CDR3aa: CASSPEGGYTEAFF
d_gene: TRBD1; j_gene: TRBJ1-5; abundance: -; len: 15; v_gene: TRBV5-5; CDR3nt: TGTGCCAGCAGCTTCGGGACAGGGCCATATCAGCCCCAGCATTTT; CDR3aa: CASSFGTGPYQPQHF
d_gene: -; j_gene: TRBJ2-1; abundance: -; len: 13; v_gene: TRBV7-9; CDR3nt: TGTGCCCTCCACGAGACTATGCAGGGGGAGCAGTTCTTC; CDR3aa: CALHETMQGEQFF
d_gene: TRBD1; j_gene: TRBJ2-2; abundance: -; len: 15; v_gene: TRBV5-4; CDR3nt: TGTGCCAGCAGCCCGGGACAGACGAACACCGGGGAGCTGTTTTTT; CDR3aa: CASSPGQTNTGELFF
d_gene: -; j_gene: TRBJ1-2; abundance: -; len: 15; v_gene: TRBV5-1; CDR3nt: TGCGCCAGCAGCTTGGAGCCAGGGACTAACTATGGCTACACCTTC; CDR3aa: CASSLEPGTNYGYTF
d_gene: -; j_gene: TRBJ1-1; abundance: -; len: 15; v_gene: TRBV5-4; CDR3nt: TGTGCCAGCACCCTCGGGGGGCAATGGAACACTGAAGCTTTCTTT; CDR3aa: CASTLGGQWNTEAFF
d_gene: -; j_gene: TRBJ2-1; abundance: -; len: 11; v_gene: TRBV20-1; CDR3nt: TGCAGTGCTAGATCGGACAATGAGCAGTTCTTC; CDR3aa: CSARSDNEQFF
d_gene: -; j_gene: TRBJ1-1; abundance: -; len: 15; v_gene: TRBV5-4; CDR3nt: TGTGCCAGCAGCTTGAAAGTCGCAGGTTACACTGAAGCTTTCTTT; CDR3aa: CASSLKVAGYTEAFF
d_gene: -; j_gene: TRBJ1-2; abundance: once; len: 15; v_gene: TRBV5-1; CDR3nt: TGCGCCAGCAGCCAACGACTTAATACAAACTATGGCTACACCTTC; CDR3aa: CASSQRLNTNYGYTF
d_gene: -; j_gene: TRBJ2-2; abundance: -; len: 12; v_gene: TRBV24-1; CDR3nt: TGTGCCACCAGTAAGGGGATTGGGGAGCTGTTTTTT; CDR3aa: CATSKGIGELFF
d_gene: -; j_gene: TRBJ2-5; abundance: -; len: 15; v_gene: TRBV5-1; CDR3nt: TGCGCCAGCAGCTTGGCGCAAGGGCCCCAAGAGACCCAGTACTTC; CDR3aa: CASSLAQGPQETQYF
d_gene: -; j_gene: TRBJ2-5; abundance: -; len: 12; v_gene: TRBV6-6; CDR3nt: TGTGCCAGCAGCCTCCTCCAAGAGACCCAGTACTTC; CDR3aa: CASSLLQETQYF
d_gene: -; j_gene: TRBJ1-6; abundance: -; len: 15; v_gene: TRBV27; CDR3nt: TGTGCCAGCACTACGCGGACACCTACTAATTCACCCCTCCACTTT; CDR3aa: CASTTRTPTNSPLHF
d_gene: -; j_gene: TRBJ1-2; abundance: once; len: 11; v_gene: TRBV27; CDR3nt: TGTGCCAGCAGAACGGGGGAACGCTACACCTTC; CDR3aa: CASRTGERYTF
d_gene: TRBD1; j_gene: TRBJ1-1; abundance: -; len: 16; v_gene: TRBV18; CDR3nt: TGTGCCAGCTCGACGGGGACAGGGGCGTTGAACACTGAAGCTTTCTTT; CDR3aa: CASSTGTGALNTEAFF
d_gene: -; j_gene: TRBJ1-2; abundance: -; len: 14; v_gene: TRBV2; CDR3nt: TGTGCCAGCAGGGAACTAGAGACTAACTATGGCTACACCTTC; CDR3aa: CASRELETNYGYTF
d_gene: -; j_gene: TRBJ1-2; abundance: -; len: 16; v_gene: TRBV6-5; CDR3nt: TGTGCCAGCAGTTACTCGGGGAACTCGTTTAACTATGGCTACACCTTC; CDR3aa: CASSYSGNSFNYGYTF
d_gene: TRBD2; j_gene: TRBJ2-1; abundance: -; len: 17; v_gene: TRBV7-9; CDR3nt: TGTGCCAGCAGCTTACCAGCGGGGGTCCCGGCCGCGTATGAGCAGTTCTTC; CDR3aa: CASSLPAGVPAAYEQFF
d_gene: -; j_gene: TRBJ1-1; abundance: once; len: 14; v_gene: TRBV5-1; CDR3nt: TGCGCCAGCAGCTATACAGGATTGAACACTGAAGCTTTCTTT; CDR3aa: CASSYTGLNTEAFF
d_gene: -; j_gene: TRBJ1-2; abundance: -; len: 14; v_gene: TRBV6-5; CDR3nt: TGTGCCAGCAGCCAATCCTCAGGAAGCTATGGCTACACCTTC; CDR3aa: CASSQSSGSYGYTF
d_gene: -; j_gene: TRBJ1-5; abundance: -; len: 13; v_gene: TRBV19; CDR3nt: TGTGCCAGTAGTATCAATCACCGGTTGGCCCAGCATTTT; CDR3aa: CASSINHRLAQHF
d_gene: -; j_gene: TRBJ1-1; abundance: -; len: 16; v_gene: TRBV18; CDR3nt: TGTGCCAGCTCACCTAGGGATAATAGGATGAACACTGAAGCTTTCTTT; CDR3aa: CASSPRDNRMNTEAFF
d_gene: TRBD2; j_gene: TRBJ2-1; abundance: once; len: 16; v_gene: TRBV4-1; CDR3nt: TGCGCCAGCAGCCACTTAGCGGGAAGCTCCTACAATGAGCAGTTCTTC; CDR3aa: CASSHLAGSSYNEQFF
d_gene: -; j_gene: TRBJ1-2; abundance: once; len: 15; v_gene: TRBV28; CDR3nt: TGTGCCAGCAGGGGGGCGGGTTCGGGTGACTATGGCTACACCTTC; CDR3aa: CASRGAGSGDYGYTF
d_gene: -; j_gene: TRBJ1-2; abundance: -; len: 14; v_gene: TRBV28; CDR3nt: TGTGCCAGCACCGAGGTGGGAGTCCTTGATGGCTACACCTTC; CDR3aa: CASTEVGVLDGYTF
d_gene: -; j_gene: TRBJ2-3; abundance: -; len: 16; v_gene: TRBV5-6; CDR3nt: TGTGCCAGCAGCTTCTACTCCGACAGTCACACAGATACGCAGTATTTT; CDR3aa: CASSFYSDSHTDTQYF